These T cell receptor beta chains were read from a single sample in a study of cytomegalovirus exposure and HLA in healthy donors. Profiling relied on immunoSEQ multiplex PCR, and the TCRdb table lists in-frame clones only, not all of them. The sample contains over 150,000 clones, approximately 80% of which appear only once. The sequencing sample was made of PBMCs. The origin of the receptors is a man aged 18-30 years in good health and CMV-seropositive. CDR3s include the opening cysteine and the closing phenylalanine or tryptophan. Each record gives: CDR3 protein, CDR3 DNA, J gene, V gene, clone size, D gene. The D gene is left open where the match is weak. Not every row has a clone size; where given, it reads once, few, many or a size class.

CASSEARTVNYGYTF,TGTGCCAGCAGTGAAGCGCGGACAGTAAACTATGGCTACACCTTC,TRBJ1-2,TRBV6-1,NA,NA
CASSTGNNGAEAFF,TGTGCCAGTTCAACCGGGAACAATGGGGCTGAAGCTTTCTTT,TRBJ1-1,TRBV6-5,NA,NA
CASSDGLHGYTF,TGTGCCAGCAGTGACGGGTTGCATGGCTACACCTTC,TRBJ1-2,TRBV25-1,few,NA
CASSYGGNTEAFF,TGTGCCAGCAGCTATGGAGGGAACACTGAAGCTTTCTTT,TRBJ1-1,TRBV4-2,NA,NA
CASSQSGTGGRYGYTF,TGTGCCAGTAGTCAATCCGGGACAGGGGGCAGGTATGGCTACACCTTC,TRBJ1-2,TRBV19,NA,TRBD1
CASSLEPRNNEQFF,TGCGCCAGCAGCTTGGAGCCTAGGAACAATGAGCAGTTCTTC,TRBJ2-1,TRBV5-1,NA,NA
CASSPSTGSNSQYF,TGTGCCAGCAGTCCATCGACAGGGTCCAACAGTCAGTACTTC,TRBJ2-4,TRBV27,NA,TRBD1
CASSLPEEGRVETQYF,TGTGCCAGCAGCTTACCCGAGGAGGGTCGGGTAGAGACCCAGTACTTC,TRBJ2-5,TRBV5-5,few,NA
CASSIDLAGDEETQYF,TGTGCCAGTAGTATAGACCTAGCGGGAGATGAGGAGACCCAGTACTTC,TRBJ2-5,TRBV19,NA,TRBD2
CASSLREGLDIKQFF,TGTGCCAGCAGCCTACGGGAGGGACTAGATATTAAGCAGTTCTTC,TRBJ2-1,TRBV6-5,NA,TRBD2
CASSFLATGTAGYTF,TGTGCCAGCAGTTTTTTAGCGACAGGGACTGCTGGCTACACCTTC,TRBJ1-2,TRBV27,NA,TRBD1
CASSANRLAGGNVHEQYF,TGTGCCAGCAGCGCGAACCGACTAGCGGGGGGCAATGTCCACGAGCAGTACTTC,TRBJ2-7,TRBV9,NA,TRBD2
CAWSGSDQETQYF,TGTGCCTGGTCGGGGAGCGACCAAGAGACCCAGTACTTC,TRBJ2-5,TRBV30,NA,NA
CATQGSGQETQYF,TGTGCCACCCAGGGTTCAGGCCAAGAGACCCAGTACTTC,TRBJ2-5,TRBV6-1,NA,NA
CASSPGTSGPTDTQYF,TGTGCCAGCAGCCCCGGGACTAGCGGGCCCACAGATACGCAGTATTTT,TRBJ2-3,TRBV5-4,NA,TRBD2
CSVEDRVGNTIYF,TGCAGCGTCGAGGACAGGGTTGGAAACACCATATATTTT,TRBJ1-3,TRBV29-1,once,TRBD1
CASSSTGGTEAFF,TGTGCCAGCAGTTCGACGGGAGGCACTGAAGCTTTCTTT,TRBJ1-1,TRBV27,many,NA
CSVGGRRSYEQYF,TGCAGCGTTGGGGGGCGCAGGAGCTACGAGCAGTACTTC,TRBJ2-7,TRBV29-1,few,NA
CASSLGGTETWSTNEKLFF,TGTGCCAGCAGCTTAGGCGGGACAGAGACGTGGAGCACTAATGAAAAACTGTTTTTT,TRBJ1-4,TRBV6-4,NA,TRBD1
CASSEDRGLISYNEQFF,TGTGCCAGCAGTGAAGACCGGGGACTTATTTCCTACAATGAGCAGTTCTTC,TRBJ2-1,TRBV25-1,NA,NA
CASSELAGESYEQYF,TGTGCCAGCAGTGAACTAGCGGGAGAATCCTACGAGCAGTACTTC,TRBJ2-7,TRBV6-1,NA,TRBD2
CASSSADSGYEQYF,TGTGCCAGCAGCTCCGCGGATAGCGGCTACGAGCAGTACTTC,TRBJ2-7,TRBV5-6,few,NA
CSVGALGGPQHF,TGCAGCGTTGGCGCCCTCGGTGGGCCCCAGCATTTT,TRBJ1-5,TRBV29-1,NA,NA
CASRATTAPNEKLFF,TGCGCCAGCAGGGCGACGACAGCCCCAAATGAAAAACTGTTTTTT,TRBJ1-4,TRBV5-1,NA,NA
CASSATGVNEQFF,TGTGCCAGCAGTGCTACAGGGGTGAATGAGCAGTTCTTC,TRBJ2-1,TRBV6-7,NA,TRBD1
CASSQGTRTSGGAANEQFF,TGTGCCAGCAGCCAAGGGACTAGGACTAGCGGGGGGGCCGCCAATGAGCAGTTCTTC,TRBJ2-1,TRBV4-2,once,TRBD2
CASSGGQGAFNEQFF,TGTGCCAGCAGTGGCGGACAGGGGGCATTTAATGAGCAGTTCTTC,TRBJ2-1,TRBV5-8,NA,TRBD1
CASSGQGDQPQHF,TGTGCCAGCAGTGGTCAGGGCGATCAGCCCCAGCATTTT,TRBJ1-5,TRBV5-6,NA,NA
CASSLTSGSIGEQFF,TGTGCCAGCAGTCTTACTAGCGGGAGCATCGGTGAGCAGTTCTTC,TRBJ2-1,TRBV6-5,NA,TRBD2
CASSLTGGYSPLHF,TGTGCCAGTAGTCTGACAGGGGGGTACTCACCCCTCCACTTT,TRBJ1-6,TRBV19,NA,TRBD1
CASSGAGQPQHF,TGTGCCAGCAGTGGGGCTGGTCAGCCCCAGCATTTT,TRBJ1-5,TRBV27,NA,NA
CASSRSRDRWPGELFF,TGTGCCAGCAGCCGAAGCCGGGACAGATGGCCCGGGGAGCTGTTTTTT,TRBJ2-2,TRBV5-8,NA,TRBD1
CASSLGPKLRDFQETQYF,TGTGCCAGCAGTTTAGGGCCGAAACTGCGGGATTTTCAAGAGACCCAGTACTTC,TRBJ2-5,TRBV27,NA,NA
CASSSEGGLVTEAFF,TGTGCCAGCAGCTCCGAGGGGGGGCTTGTCACTGAAGCTTTCTTT,TRBJ1-1,TRBV7-3,NA,NA
CASSSPRTPQETQYF,TGTGCCAGCAGCTCTCCTCGGACACCCCAAGAGACCCAGTACTTC,TRBJ2-5,TRBV13,NA,NA
CASSYRTASEAFF,TGTGCCAGCAGTTACCGGACAGCTTCTGAAGCTTTCTTT,TRBJ1-1,TRBV6-5,NA,NA
CASSLGQLNTEAFF,TGTGCCAGCAGCTTAGGACAGTTGAACACTGAAGCTTTCTTT,TRBJ1-1,TRBV7-9,NA,NA
CASRGRDRAYYGYTF,TGTGCCAGCAGGGGCCGGGACAGGGCATACTATGGCTACACCTTC,TRBJ1-2,TRBV2,NA,TRBD1
CASSLLAGGLRDEQFF,TGTGCCAGCAGTTTACTGGCGGGGGGGCTTCGAGATGAGCAGTTCTTC,TRBJ2-1,TRBV27,NA,TRBD2
CASSSRGNEQYF,TGTGCCAGCAGCTCTCGGGGGAACGAGCAGTACTTC,TRBJ2-7,TRBV7-2,NA,NA
CASSFGGQGYNEQFF,TGTGCCAGCAGCTTTGGTGGACAGGGCTACAATGAGCAGTTCTTC,TRBJ2-1,TRBV13,NA,TRBD1